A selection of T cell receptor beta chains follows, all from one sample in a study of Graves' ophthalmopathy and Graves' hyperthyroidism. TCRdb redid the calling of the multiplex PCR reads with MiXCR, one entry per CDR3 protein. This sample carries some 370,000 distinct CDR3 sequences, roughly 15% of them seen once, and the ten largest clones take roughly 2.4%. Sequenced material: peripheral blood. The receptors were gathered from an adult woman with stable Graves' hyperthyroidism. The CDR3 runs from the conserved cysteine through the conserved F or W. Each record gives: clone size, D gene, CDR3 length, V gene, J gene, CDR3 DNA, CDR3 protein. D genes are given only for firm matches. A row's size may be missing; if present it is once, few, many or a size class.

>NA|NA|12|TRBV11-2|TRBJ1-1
TGTGCCAGCAGCTTAGAGTGGGGGCGAGCTTTCTTT
CASSLEWGRAFF
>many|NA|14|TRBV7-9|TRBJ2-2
TGTGCCAGCAGCCGAGGACAGTACACCGGGGAGCTGTTTTTT
CASSRGQYTGELFF
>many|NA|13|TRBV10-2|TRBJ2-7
TGCGCCAGCATGTTCGGACCCACCTACGAGCAGTACTTC
CASMFGPTYEQYF
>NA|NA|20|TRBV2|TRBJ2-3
TGTGCCAGCAGTGAAGCGCTTCATTTGAGTCGGACCGACGGGACAGATACGCAGTATTTT
CASSEALHLSRTDGTDTQYF
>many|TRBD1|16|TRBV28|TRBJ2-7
TGTGCCAGCAGTACCCATTCTGGAACAGGGGTAGGCGAGCAGTACTTC
CASSTHSGTGVGEQYF
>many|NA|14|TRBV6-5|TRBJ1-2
TGTGCCAGCACGTCACCCGACAGAGCCTATGGCTACACCTTC
CASTSPDRAYGYTF
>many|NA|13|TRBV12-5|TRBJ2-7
TGTGCTAGTGGTCCTAGCTTCTCCTACGAGCAGTACTTC
CASGPSFSYEQYF
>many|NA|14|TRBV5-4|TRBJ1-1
TGTGCCAGCAGCTTGGCTCAGGATTACACTGAAGCTTTCTTT
CASSLAQDYTEAFF
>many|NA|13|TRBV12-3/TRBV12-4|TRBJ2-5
TGTGCCAGCAGTTTAGAGGGAGCAGAGACCCAGTACTTC
CASSLEGAETQYF
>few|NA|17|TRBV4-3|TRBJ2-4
TGCGCCAGCAGCCAAGATTCAGCAGGCCCTACCAAAAACATTCAGTACTTC
CASSQDSAGPTKNIQYF
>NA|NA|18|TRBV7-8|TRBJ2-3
TGTGCCAGCAGCCCAACCCGGGCAGGGGAGGCAAGCACAGATACGCAGTATTTT
CASSPTRAGEASTDTQYF
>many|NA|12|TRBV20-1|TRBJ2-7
TGCAGTTCCCGTGGGCCCACCTACGAGCAGTACTTC
CSSRGPTYEQYF
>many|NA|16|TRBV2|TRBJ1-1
TGTGCCAGCGTTCTTGAGTTGGTGGGATACAACACTGAAGCTTTCTTT
CASVLELVGYNTEAFF
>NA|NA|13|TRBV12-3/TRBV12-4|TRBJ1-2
TGTGCCAGCAGTTTAAATGCTAACTATGGCTACACCTTC
CASSLNANYGYTF
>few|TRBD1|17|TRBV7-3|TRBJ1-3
TGTGCCAGCAGCTCTCGGGACAGGCGGTTTTCTGGAAACACCATATATTTT
CASSSRDRRFSGNTIYF
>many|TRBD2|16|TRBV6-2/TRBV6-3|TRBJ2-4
TGTGCCAGCAGTTACTCGGCGGGAGAGGCCAAAAACATTCAGTACTTC
CASSYSAGEAKNIQYF
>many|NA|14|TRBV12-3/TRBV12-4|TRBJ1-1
TGTGCCAGCAGTTTAGCGTCTACAAACACTGAAGCTTTCTTT
CASSLASTNTEAFF
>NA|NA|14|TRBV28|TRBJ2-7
TGTGCTAGCAGTTTATTGCGCAGGACCTACGAGCAGTACTTC
CASSLLRRTYEQYF
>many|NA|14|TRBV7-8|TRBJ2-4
TGTGCCAGCAGCCACGATGGGTACGGAAACATTCAGTACTTC
CASSHDGYGNIQYF
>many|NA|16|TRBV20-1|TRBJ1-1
TGCAGTGCTAGAGGCGAAAGTTGGGTCAAGAACACTGAAGCTTTCTTT
CSARGESWVKNTEAFF
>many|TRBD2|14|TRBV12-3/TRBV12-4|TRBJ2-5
TGTGCCAGCAGTTTAACTACGGGAGGAGAGACCCAGTACTTC
CASSLTTGGETQYF
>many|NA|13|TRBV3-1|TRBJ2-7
TGTGCCAGCAGCCCCCGCCGAGGGGGGCCGCCGTACTTC
CASSPRRGGPPYF
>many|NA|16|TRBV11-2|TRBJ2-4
TGTGCCAGCAGCCACGAGTTACTACTAGCCAAAAACATTCAGTACTTC
CASSHELLLAKNIQYF
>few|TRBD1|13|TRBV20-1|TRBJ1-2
TGCAGTGCTAGAGAACAGGGGGACTATGGCTACACCTTC
CSAREQGDYGYTF
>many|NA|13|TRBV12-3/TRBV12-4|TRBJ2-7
TGTGCCAGCAGTTCCGTACCCAGGAGGGGTGCGGACTTC
CASSSVPRRGADF
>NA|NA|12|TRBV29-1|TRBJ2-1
TGCAGCGTTGAAGATCTCTACAATGAGAAGTTCTTC
CSVEDLYNEKFF
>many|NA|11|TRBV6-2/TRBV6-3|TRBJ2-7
TGTGCCAGCTGGTTTGGGGACGAGCAGTACTTC
CASWFGDEQYF